This T cell receptor beta chain was identified during a study of cytomegalovirus exposure and HLA in healthy donors. The primer mix had 60 Vbeta and 13 Jbeta primers. Assay: immunoSEQ multiplex PCR; the TCRdb copy retains only in-frame clones and omits some. This table lists 40,000 or so clones. V was cut by 7 bases and J by 7 bases, with 11 bases left in between. This CDR3 contains 12 residues. CDR1 and CDR2 (germline): SNHLY, FYNNEI. Sequencing used PBMCs. This chain uses TRBV2 with TRBJ1-3; D is unresolved. This TCR derives from a male donor in good health and CMV-seronegative. This chain's CDR3 is CASTPSRNTIYF. CDR3 bases: TGTGCCAGCACCCCATCGAGGAACACCATATATTTT. The complete variable domain, with remaining parts taken from reference TRBV2 and TRBJ1-3, reads EPEVTQTPSHQVTQMGQEVILRCVPISNHLYFYWYRQILGQKVEFLVSFYNNEISEKSEIFDDQFSVERPDGSNFTLKIRSTKLEDSAMYFCASTPSRNTIYFGEGSWLTVV.